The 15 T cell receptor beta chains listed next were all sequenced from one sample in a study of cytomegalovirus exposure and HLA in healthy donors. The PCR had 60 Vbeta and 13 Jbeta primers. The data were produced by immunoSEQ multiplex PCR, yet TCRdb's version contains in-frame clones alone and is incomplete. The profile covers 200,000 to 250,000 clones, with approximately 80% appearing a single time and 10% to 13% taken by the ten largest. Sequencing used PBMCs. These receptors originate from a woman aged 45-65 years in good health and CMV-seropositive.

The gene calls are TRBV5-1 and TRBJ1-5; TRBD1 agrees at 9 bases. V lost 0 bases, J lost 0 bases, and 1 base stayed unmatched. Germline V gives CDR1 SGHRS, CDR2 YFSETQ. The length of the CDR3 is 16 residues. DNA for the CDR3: TGCGCCAGCAGCTTGGGGACAGGGGATAGCAATCAGCCCCAGCATTTT. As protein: CASSLGTGDSNQPQHF. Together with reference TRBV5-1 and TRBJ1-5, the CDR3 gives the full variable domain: KAGVTQTPRYLIKTRGQQVTLSCSPISGHRSVSWYQQTPGQGLQFLFEYFSETQRNKGNFPGRFSGRQFSNSRSEMNVSTLELGDSALYLCASSLGTGDSNQPQHFGDGTRLSIL.

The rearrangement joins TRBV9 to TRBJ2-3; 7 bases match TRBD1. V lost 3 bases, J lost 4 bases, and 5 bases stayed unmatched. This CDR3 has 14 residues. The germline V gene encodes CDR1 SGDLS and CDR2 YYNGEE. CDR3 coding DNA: TGTGCCAGCAGCGGACGACAGGGAGCAGATACGCAGTATTTT. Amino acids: CASSGRQGADTQYF.

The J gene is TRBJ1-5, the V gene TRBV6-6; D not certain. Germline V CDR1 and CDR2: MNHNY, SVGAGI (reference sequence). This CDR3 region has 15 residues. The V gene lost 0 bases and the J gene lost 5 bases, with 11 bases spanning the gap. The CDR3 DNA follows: TGTGCCAGCAGTTACTCGATCCTCGGAGATCAGCCCCAGCATTTT. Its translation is CASSYSILGDQPQHF.

This CDR3 reads CASSRQGDYNQPQHF. In DNA form, the CDR3 reads TGTGCCAGTAGTAGACAGGGGGATTACAATCAGCCCCAGCATTTT. The V gene is TRBV19, the J gene TRBJ1-5, with TRBD1 identical over 9 bases. This CDR3 region has 15 residues. Germline values: CDR1 LNHDA, CDR2 SQIVND (reference sequence). V gave up 4 bases and J gave up 3 bases; unmatched junction bases: 4.

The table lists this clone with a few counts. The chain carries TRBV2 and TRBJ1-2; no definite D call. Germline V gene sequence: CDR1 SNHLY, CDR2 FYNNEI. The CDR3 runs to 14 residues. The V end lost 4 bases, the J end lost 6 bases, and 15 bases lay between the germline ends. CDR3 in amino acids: CASSGTREDNGYTF. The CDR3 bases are TGTGCCAGCAGTGGTACCCGGGAGGATAATGGCTACACCTTC.

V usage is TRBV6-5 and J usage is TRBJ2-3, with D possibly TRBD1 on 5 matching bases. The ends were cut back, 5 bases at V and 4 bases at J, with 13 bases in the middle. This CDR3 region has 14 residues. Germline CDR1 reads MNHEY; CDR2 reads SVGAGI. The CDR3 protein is CASSRQAGSDTQYF. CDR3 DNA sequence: TGTGCCAGCAGTCGCCAGGCAGGGTCAGATACGCAGTATTTT.

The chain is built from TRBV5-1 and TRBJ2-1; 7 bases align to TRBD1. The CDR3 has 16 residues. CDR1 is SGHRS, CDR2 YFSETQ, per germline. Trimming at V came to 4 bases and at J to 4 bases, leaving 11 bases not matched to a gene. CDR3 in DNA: TGCGCCAGCAGCACACAGGGGCTAGAACCTTACAATGAGCAGTTCTTC. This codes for CASSTQGLEPYNEQFF.

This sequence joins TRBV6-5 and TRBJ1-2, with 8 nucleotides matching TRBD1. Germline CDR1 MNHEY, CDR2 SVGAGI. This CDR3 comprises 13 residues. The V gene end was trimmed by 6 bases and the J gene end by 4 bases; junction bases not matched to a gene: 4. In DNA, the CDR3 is TGTGCCAGCAGCAGGACAGGGACCTATGGCTACACCTTC. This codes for CASSRTGTYGYTF.

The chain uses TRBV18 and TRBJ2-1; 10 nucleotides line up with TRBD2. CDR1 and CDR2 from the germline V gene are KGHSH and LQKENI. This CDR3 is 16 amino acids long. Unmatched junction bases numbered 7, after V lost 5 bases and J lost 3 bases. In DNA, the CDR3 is TGTGCCAGCTCAGAAAGCGGGGGGGCTTTCTACAATGAGCAGTTCTTC. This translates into CASSESGGAFYNEQFF. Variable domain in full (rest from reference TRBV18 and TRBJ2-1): NAGVMQNPRHLVRRRGQEARLRCSPMKGHSHVYWYRQLPEEGLKFMVYLQKENIIDESGMPKERFSAEFPKEGPSILRIQQVVRGDSAAYFCASSESGGAFYNEQFFGPGTRLTVL.

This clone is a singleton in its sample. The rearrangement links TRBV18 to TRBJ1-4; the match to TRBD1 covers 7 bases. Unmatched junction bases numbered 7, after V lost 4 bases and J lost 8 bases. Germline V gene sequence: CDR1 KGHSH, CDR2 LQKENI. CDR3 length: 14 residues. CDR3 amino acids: CASSRRQGREKLFF. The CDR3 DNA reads TGTGCCAGCTCACGAAGACAGGGACGGGAAAAACTGTTTTTT.

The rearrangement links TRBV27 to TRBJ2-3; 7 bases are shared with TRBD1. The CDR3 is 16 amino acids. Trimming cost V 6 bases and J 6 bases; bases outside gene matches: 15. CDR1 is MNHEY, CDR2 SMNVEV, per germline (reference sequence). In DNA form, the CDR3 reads TGTGCCAGCAGCCATGCGATGGGACAGAGGTCGGATACGCAGTATTTT. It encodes CASSHAMGQRSDTQYF.

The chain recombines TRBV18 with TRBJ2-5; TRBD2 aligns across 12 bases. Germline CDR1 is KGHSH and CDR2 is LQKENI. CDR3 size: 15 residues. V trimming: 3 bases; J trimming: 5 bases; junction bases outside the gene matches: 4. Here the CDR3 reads CASSPASGGAETQYF. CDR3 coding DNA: TGTGCCAGCTCACCGGCTAGCGGGGGGGCGGAGACCCAGTACTTC. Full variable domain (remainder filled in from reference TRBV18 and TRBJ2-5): NAGVMQNPRHLVRRRGQEARLRCSPMKGHSHVYWYRQLPEEGLKFMVYLQKENIIDESGMPKERFSAEFPKEGPSILRIQQVVRGDSAAYFCASSPASGGAETQYFGPGTRLLVL.

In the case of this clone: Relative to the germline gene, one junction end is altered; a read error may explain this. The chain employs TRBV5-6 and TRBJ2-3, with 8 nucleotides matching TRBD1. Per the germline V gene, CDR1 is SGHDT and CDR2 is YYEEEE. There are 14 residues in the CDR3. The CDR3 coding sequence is TGTGCCAGCACCTTGGACAGGGCGACAGATACGCAGTATTTT. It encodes CASTLDRATDTQYF.

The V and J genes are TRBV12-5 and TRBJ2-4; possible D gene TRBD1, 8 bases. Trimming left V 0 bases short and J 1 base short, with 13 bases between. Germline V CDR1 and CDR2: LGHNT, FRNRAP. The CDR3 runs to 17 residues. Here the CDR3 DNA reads TGTGCTAGTGGTTTGGTGACAGGGGAGGGGGCCAAAAACATTCAGTACTTC. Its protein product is CASGLVTGEGAKNIQYF.

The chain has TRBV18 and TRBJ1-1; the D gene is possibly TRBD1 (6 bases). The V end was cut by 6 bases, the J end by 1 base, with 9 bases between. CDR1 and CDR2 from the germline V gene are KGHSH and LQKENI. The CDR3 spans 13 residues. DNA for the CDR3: TGTGCCAGCTCTCGACAGGAGAACACTGAAGCTTTCTTT. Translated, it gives CASSRQENTEAFF.